The source of this T cell receptor beta chain is a study of cytomegalovirus exposure and HLA in healthy donors. Study in general: Among the 400 or so donors who were genotyped, over 70% fell in the genetic ancestry cluster that is associated with self-reported Caucasian donors.

V was pared by 7 bases and J by 7 bases, with 44 bases between. Germline V gives CDR1 SGHRS, CDR2 YFSETQ. This CDR3 is 22 amino acids long. Both 60 Vbeta primers and 13 Jbeta primers went into the PCR. The repertoire was sequenced with immunoSEQ multiplex PCR; TCRdb's copy has only in-frame clones and lacks some. The repertoire holds 180,000 or so clones, approximately 83% seen once, with about 9.3% in the top ten. The chain uses TRBV5-1 and TRBJ2-5; the D gene is possibly TRBD1 (6 bases). The sequence came from a man aged 18 to 29 in good health and CMV-seropositive. Source material: PBMCs. As DNA, the CDR3 is TGCGCCAGCCCTTCGACCCACCAAGCAGATATTAGGGAGAACAGGGCCGTTGGGACCCAGTACTTC. Protein sequence: CASPSTHQADIRENRAVGTQYF.